One and the same sample provided the 9 T cell receptor beta chains below, sequenced in a study of T cells in Graves' hyperthyroidism and ophthalmopathy. RNA transcripts were the template for amplifying TCR beta CDR3 regions. Carried out on the TCR CDR3, a first-round RT-PCR used the HTBI primer set. TCRdb itself ran the multiplex PCR reads through MiXCR, one entry per CDR3 protein. The sample records almost 500,000 distinct CDR3 sequences, under 25% being singletons. Material: blood. The receptor set was obtained from a woman aged 70-85 years with Graves' ophthalmopathy.

In this sample, this clonotype turned up many times. This chain links TRBV12-3 or TRBV12-4 with TRBJ1-1; 12 positions match TRBD1. V trimming: 5 bases; J trimming: 10 bases; junction bases outside the gene matches: 5. The CDR3 contains 13 residues. The CDR3 sequence is CASSTGTGGTAFF. DNA of the CDR3: TGTGCCAGCAGTACCGGGACAGGGGGCACAGCTTTCTTT.

The rearrangement joins TRBV5-8 to TRBJ1-2; TRBD1 matches at 9 bases. The CDR3 spans 13 residues. Trimming at V came to 2 bases and at J to 6 bases, leaving 2 bases not matched to a gene. Germline V gene data show CDR1 as SGHTS and CDR2 as YDEGEE. The CDR3 coding sequence is TGTGCCAGCAGCTTCACAGGGGGCAATGGCTACACCTTC. Its translation: CASSFTGGNGYTF.

This clonotype has a handful of counts. The chain carries TRBV20-1 and TRBJ2-7; possible D gene TRBD1, 6 bases. V shed 5 bases and J shed 5 bases, with 13 bases lying between them. Per germline, CDR1 DFQATT and CDR2 SNEGSKA (reference sequence). The CDR3 runs to 12 residues. As DNA, the CDR3 is TGCAGTGCTGGCAGGGGTAGGGACGAGCAGTACTTC. Protein sequence: CSAGRGRDEQYF.

This clonotype was detected many times. V gene TRBV11-1 combines with J gene TRBJ2-5, with 7 bases matching TRBD2. Trimming took 2 bases from V and 5 from J; bases not matched to a gene: 11. CDR3 length equals 16 residues. The germline V gene encodes CDR1 SGHAT and CDR2 FQDESV (reference sequence). The CDR3 DNA sequence: TGTGCCAGCAGCTTATCGGGTGCGGGAGTACGCGAGACCCAGTACTTC. Protein product: CASSLSGAGVRETQYF.

This clonotype was picked up one time. This clone may be a read error of a much larger clone one base away. The chain links TRBV20-1 to TRBJ1-5, with D hard to call. Germline loops: CDR1 DFQATT, CDR2 SNEGSKA (reference sequence). This CDR3 contains 14 residues. The CDR3: CSARWGVNNQSQHF. The CDR3 DNA sequence: TGCAGTGCTAGGTGGGGAGTAAACAATCAGTCCCAGCATTTT.

This clonotype was counted many times. The V call is TRBV27, the J call TRBJ1-5; D is perhaps TRBD1 (6 bases). V lost 5 bases to trimming and J lost 4 bases, with 12 bases between them. The CDR3 is 14 amino acids. Per germline, CDR1 MNHEY and CDR2 SMNVEV (reference sequence). Written as DNA, the CDR3 is TGTGCCAGCAGTGTAAACAGGGAGAATCAGCCCCAGCATTTT. It codes for CASSVNRENQPQHF.

Comments on this clonotype: One end of the junction is discordant with germline, which a read error may explain. The chain links TRBV27 to TRBJ1-1; no firm D call. The CDR3 runs 15 residues. Germline V gene sequence: CDR1 MNHEY, CDR2 SMNVEV (reference sequence). CDR3 nucleotides: TGTGCCAGCAGTCTATCTCCGGAGGGATGGACTGAAGCTTTCTTT. Protein: CASSLSPEGWTEAFF.

In DNA, the CDR3 is TGTGCCAGCAGTGACTACAGACAGGGACTTAATGAAAAACTGTTTTTT. Encoded protein: CASSDYRQGLNEKLFF. This chain connects TRBV25-1 to TRBJ1-4; TRBD1 matches 7 bases. The CDR3 spans 16 residues. The germline V gene has CDR1 MGHDK and CDR2 SYGVNS. With 3 bases clipped from V and 4 bases from J, the junction kept 8 bases outside the gene matches.

A remark on this clonotype: A much larger clone sits a single nucleotide away, making a read error possible. The V gene is TRBV6-2 or TRBV6-3, the J gene TRBJ2-7, with D perhaps matching TRBD1 or TRBD2 (5 bases each). Germline assignment: CDR1 MNHEY and CDR2 SVGEGT. CDR3 size: 12 residues. DNA for the CDR3: TGTGCCAGCGGGGCGACTACCTACGAGCGGTACTTC. It encodes CASGATTYERYF.